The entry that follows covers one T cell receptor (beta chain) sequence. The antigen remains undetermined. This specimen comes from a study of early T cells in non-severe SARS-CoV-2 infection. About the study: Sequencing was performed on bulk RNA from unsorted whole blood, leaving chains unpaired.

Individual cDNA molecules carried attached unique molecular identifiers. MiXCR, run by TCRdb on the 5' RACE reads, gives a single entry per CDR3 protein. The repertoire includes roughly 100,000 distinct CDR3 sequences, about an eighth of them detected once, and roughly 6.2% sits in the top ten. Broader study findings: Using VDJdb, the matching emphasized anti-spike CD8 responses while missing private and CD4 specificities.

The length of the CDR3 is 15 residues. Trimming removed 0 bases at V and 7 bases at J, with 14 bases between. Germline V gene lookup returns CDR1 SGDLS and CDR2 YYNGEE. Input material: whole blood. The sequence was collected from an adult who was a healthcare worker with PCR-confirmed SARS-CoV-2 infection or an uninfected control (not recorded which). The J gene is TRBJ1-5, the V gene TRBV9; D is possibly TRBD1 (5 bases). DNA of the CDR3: TGTGCCAGCAGCGTAGAGGGGAATGCGTACCAGCCCCAGCATTTT. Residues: CASSVEGNAYQPQHF.